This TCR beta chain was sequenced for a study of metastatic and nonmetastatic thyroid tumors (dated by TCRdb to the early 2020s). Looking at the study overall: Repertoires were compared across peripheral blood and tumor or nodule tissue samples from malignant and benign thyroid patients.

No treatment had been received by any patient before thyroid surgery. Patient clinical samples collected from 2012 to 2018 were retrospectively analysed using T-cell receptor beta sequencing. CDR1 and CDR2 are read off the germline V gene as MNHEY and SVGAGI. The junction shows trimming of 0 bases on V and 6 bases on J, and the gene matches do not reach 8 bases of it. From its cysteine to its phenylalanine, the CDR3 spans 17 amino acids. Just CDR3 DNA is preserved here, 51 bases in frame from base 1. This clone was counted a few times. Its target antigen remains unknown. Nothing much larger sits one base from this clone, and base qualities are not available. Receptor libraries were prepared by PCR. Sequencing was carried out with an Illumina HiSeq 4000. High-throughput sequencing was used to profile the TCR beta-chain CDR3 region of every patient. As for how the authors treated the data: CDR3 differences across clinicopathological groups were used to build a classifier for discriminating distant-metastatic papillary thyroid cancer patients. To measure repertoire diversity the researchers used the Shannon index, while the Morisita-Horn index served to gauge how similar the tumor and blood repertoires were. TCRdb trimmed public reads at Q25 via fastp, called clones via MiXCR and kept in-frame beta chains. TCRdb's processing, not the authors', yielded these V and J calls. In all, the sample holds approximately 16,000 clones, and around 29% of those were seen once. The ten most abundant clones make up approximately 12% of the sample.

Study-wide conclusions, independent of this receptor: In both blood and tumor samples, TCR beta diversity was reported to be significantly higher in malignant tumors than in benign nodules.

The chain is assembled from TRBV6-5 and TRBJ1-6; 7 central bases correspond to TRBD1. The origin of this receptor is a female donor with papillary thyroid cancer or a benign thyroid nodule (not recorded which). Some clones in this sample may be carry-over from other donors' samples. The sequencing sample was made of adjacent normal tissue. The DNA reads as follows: TGTGCCAGCAGTTACTCGAGGGGGCCATCGGCTAATTCACCCCTCCACTTT. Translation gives CASSYSRGPSANSPLHF.